Shown below are 31 T cell receptor beta chains from a single sample sequenced in a study of cytomegalovirus exposure and HLA in healthy donors (dated 2017 in TCRdb). Library method: the immunoSEQ multiplex PCR assay. For the multiplex PCR, a mixture combining 60 forward primers for TCR Vbeta segments and 13 reverse primers for TCR Jbeta segments was used. TCRdb's version of the immuneACCESS table is confined to in-frame rearrangements and falls short of the full clone set. An unresolved V gene accounts for under half of the shortfall where checked; the remainder is of unknown origin. This sample has 95,000 to 150,000 clones in its table, and approximately 84% of those were observed once. 0.2% to 0.3% of the sample belongs to the ten largest clones. Sequenced sample: PBMCs. The source is a man aged 45-60 years in good health and CMV-seronegative.

The rearrangement links TRBV5-1 to TRBJ2-5, with 8 bases identical to TRBD2. This CDR3 contains 16 residues. The germline CDR1 and CDR2 sequences are SGHRS and YFSETQ. With V trimmed by 0 bases and J by 1 base, 5 bases remained unmatched. For the CDR3, the DNA is TGCGCCAGCAGCTTGGGGGGCGGGGGGCCCCAAGAGACCCAGTACTTC. It codes for CASSLGGGGPQETQYF. The full variable domain, its missing parts supplied by reference TRBV5-1 and TRBJ2-5, is KAGVTQTPRYLIKTRGQQVTLSCSPISGHRSVSWYQQTPGQGLQFLFEYFSETQRNKGNFPGRFSGRQFSNSRSEMNVSTLELGDSALYLCASSLGGGGPQETQYFGPGTRLLVL.

The rearrangement links TRBV5-8 to TRBJ1-5; maybe TRBD1 (5 bases). CDR1 is SGHTS, CDR2 YDEGEE, per germline. V dropped 2 bases and J dropped 5 bases, with 5 bases sitting between them. The CDR3 runs to 12 residues. CDR3 in DNA: TGTGCCAGCAGCTTCAGGGATCAGCCCCAGCATTTT. Residues: CASSFRDQPQHF.

This clone showed up just once. This chain connects TRBV2 to TRBJ1-1; D is perhaps TRBD1 (5 bases). CDR1 is SNHLY, CDR2 FYNNEI, per germline. Trimming shortened V by 4 bases and J by 1 base, and 7 bases separated the two germline ends. This CDR3 has 13 residues. CDR3 protein: CASSGGGNTEAFF. CDR3 nucleotide sequence: TGTGCCAGCAGTGGGGGGGGGAACACTGAAGCTTTCTTT.

The rearrangement uses TRBV15 and TRBJ2-7; no clear D gene. V was shortened by 0 bases and J by 2 bases, with 11 bases between the two germline ends. This CDR3 has 15 amino acids. The V gene's germline CDR1 is LNHNV and CDR2 YYDKDF (reference sequence). The CDR3, as DNA: TGTGCCACCAGCAGAGACCCTCGAGCCACCTACGAGCAGTACTTC. Its protein is CATSRDPRATYEQYF.

This clone occurred a few times. The V call is TRBV7-2, the J call TRBJ2-4, with TRBD2 matching 8 bases. This CDR3 is built from 13 residues. J was trimmed by 8 bases and V by 5 bases; bases with no gene match: 5. The germline V gene encodes CDR1 SGHTA and CDR2 FQGNSA. CDR3 region: CASSLGRGDIQYF. CDR3 bases: TGTGCCAGCAGCCTGGGGCGGGGGGACATTCAGTACTTC.

A few counts support this clone. V is TRBV27 and J is TRBJ1-2, with TRBD1 matching 12 bases. This CDR3 spans 15 amino acids. CDR1 is MNHEY and CDR2 is SMNVEV in the germline V gene (reference sequence). V was pared by 6 bases and J by 5 bases, with 7 bases of the junction left unmatched. DNA for the CDR3: TGTGCCAGCAGGAGGGACAGGGGGCCCGGATATGGCTACACCTTC. Translated: CASRRDRGPGYGYTF.

The chain uses TRBV28 and TRBJ1-6; D is ambiguous. The CDR3 runs 16 residues. V gave up 8 bases and J gave up 0 bases, with 14 bases separating them. Germline V gene lookup returns CDR1 MDHEN and CDR2 SYDVKM. The CDR3 loop is CASLGGLSSYNSPLHF. CDR3 in DNA: TGTGCCAGCCTGGGAGGGCTGAGCTCCTATAATTCACCCCTCCACTTT.

The chain joins TRBV2 to TRBJ1-1; no definite D call. The V end lost 8 bases, the J end lost 0 bases, and 10 bases lay between the germline ends. CDR3 length: 13 amino acids. Germline CDR1 is SNHLY and CDR2 is FYNNEI. Here the CDR3 DNA reads TGTGCCAGCCTGTGGACTGTGAACACTGAAGCTTTCTTT. Amino acid sequence: CASLWTVNTEAFF.

This sequence joins TRBV6-1 and TRBJ1-1, with TRBD1 matching 8 bases. The junction had 1 base not matched to a gene; V was cut back by 6 bases and J by 4 bases. The CDR3 is 12 residues long. Germline V gene lookup returns CDR1 MNHNS and CDR2 SASEGT. The CDR3 loop reads CASSQGATEAFF. The CDR3 DNA is TGTGCCAGCAGCCAGGGGGCCACTGAAGCTTTCTTT.

The gene calls are TRBV13 and TRBJ2-5; TRBD2 aligns across 8 bases. Germline V gene data show CDR1 as PRHDT and CDR2 as FYEKMQ (reference sequence). Trimming removed 5 bases from V and 1 base from J; junction bases left unmatched: 6. The length of the CDR3 is 15 residues. This chain's CDR3 is CASSVSGNTQETQYF. CDR3 bases: TGTGCCAGCAGCGTTAGCGGGAATACCCAAGAGACCCAGTACTTC. Drawing the rest from reference TRBV13 and TRBJ2-5, the complete variable domain is AAGVIQSPRHLIKEKRETATLKCYPIPRHDTVYWYQQGPGQDPQFLISFYEKMQSDKGSIPDRFSAQQFSDYHSELNMSSLELGDSALYFCASSVSGNTQETQYFGPGTRLLVL.

The V gene is TRBV29-1, the J gene TRBJ2-1; unclear D gene. CDR1 and CDR2 (germline): SQVTM, ANQGSEA. V dropped 5 bases and J dropped 6 bases, with 11 bases sitting between them. The CDR3 runs 12 residues. CDR3 sequence reads: CSVLTSPNEQFF. The CDR3 nucleotides read TGCAGCGTTCTTACATCCCCCAATGAGCAGTTCTTC.

The V call is TRBV9, the J call TRBJ2-7, with TRBD2 identical over 9 bases. This CDR3 spans 16 amino acids. Germline values: CDR1 SGDLS, CDR2 YYNGEE. J was trimmed by 3 bases and V by 0 bases; bases with no gene match: 7. The CDR3, as DNA: TGTGCCAGCAGCGTAGCTGGGACTAGCTCTTTCTACGAGCAGTACTTC. This translates into CASSVAGTSSFYEQYF.

The V call is TRBV28, the J call TRBJ2-1; 9 nucleotides match TRBD1. Trimming cost V 3 bases and J 3 bases; bases outside gene matches: 3. Germline V gene sequence: CDR1 MDHEN, CDR2 SYDVKM. The CDR3 has 15 residues. The CDR3 loop is CASSFPGQGYNEQFF. CDR3 DNA sequence: TGTGCCAGCAGTTTTCCGGGACAGGGCTACAATGAGCAGTTCTTC.

This clone was observed a few times. The chain has TRBV27 and TRBJ2-7, with D possibly matching TRBD2 (6 bases). The CDR3 is 15 residues long. The germline V gene encodes CDR1 MNHEY and CDR2 SMNVEV (reference sequence). V was shortened by 6 bases and J by 2 bases, with 17 bases between the two germline ends. CDR3 coding DNA: TGTGCCAGCAGAGCCGGCGGGGTTACAACCTACGAGCAGTACTTC. Encoded protein: CASRAGGVTTYEQYF.

The J gene is TRBJ2-7, the V gene TRBV27, with TRBD2 identical over 8 bases. Germline assignment: CDR1 MNHEY and CDR2 SMNVEV (reference sequence). J gave up 3 bases and V 7 bases, and 5 bases lay outside the gene matches. The CDR3 covers 13 residues. The CDR3 region is CASTRGAGYEQYF. CDR3 nucleotides: TGTGCCAGCACGCGGGGGGCGGGCTACGAGCAGTACTTC.

This clone was detected a few times. The rearrangement joins TRBV4-3 to TRBJ2-1, with 8 bases lining up with TRBD2. V lost 2 bases, J lost 4 bases, and 10 bases stayed unmatched. The CDR3 has 17 residues. The V gene's germline CDR1 is LGHNA and CDR2 YSLEER. Here the CDR3 reads CASSQSTSGTKYNEQFF. In DNA, the CDR3 is TGCGCCAGCAGCCAATCAACTAGCGGAACTAAATACAATGAGCAGTTCTTC.

The CDR3 nucleotides are TGTGCCAGCAGTCACCACGCGGGAGGATCCACCGGGGAGCTGTTTTTT. This sequence encodes CASSHHAGGSTGELFF. The rearrangement links TRBV27 to TRBJ2-2; 8 nucleotides match TRBD2. The V and J ends lost 5 bases and 4 bases, in that order; junction bases with no gene match: 9. The CDR3 sequence is 16 residues long. Germline CDR1 reads MNHEY; CDR2 reads SMNVEV (reference sequence).

The chain combines TRBV7-9 with TRBJ2-1; 8 bases match TRBD1. This CDR3 region has 16 residues. V lost 5 bases, J lost 0 bases, and 6 bases stayed unmatched. Germline CDR1 is SEHNR and CDR2 is FQNEAQ (reference sequence). The CDR3 bases are TGTGCCAGCAGCGGGACAGGTTCTAGCTCCTACAATGAGCAGTTCTTC. Amino acid sequence: CASSGTGSSSYNEQFF.

The chain has TRBV9 and TRBJ2-2, with 9 bases identical to TRBD2. Germline lookup yields CDR1 SGDLS and CDR2 YYNGEE. With 0 bases clipped from V and 3 bases from J, the junction kept 6 bases outside the gene matches. The CDR3 runs 17 residues. The CDR3 is CASSVEGRGGHTGELFF. DNA for the CDR3: TGTGCCAGCAGCGTAGAAGGGCGGGGGGGTCACACCGGGGAGCTGTTTTTT.

The J gene is TRBJ1-3, the V gene TRBV6-1; TRBD1 matches at 7 bases. V shed 6 bases, J shed 4 bases, and the junction held 6 bases outside the gene matches. Germline-derived CDR1 and CDR2 are MNHNS and SASEGT. The CDR3 covers 14 residues. The DNA of the CDR3 is TGTGCCAGCAGAGAACAGGGGTACGGAAACACCATATATTTT. It encodes CASREQGYGNTIYF.

The chain combines TRBV4-1 with TRBJ2-5; D is undetermined. V lost 5 bases and J lost 4, with 17 bases in between. Per germline, CDR1 MGHRA and CDR2 YSYEKL. The CDR3 has 15 amino acids. The CDR3 DNA reads as TGCGCCAGCAGCTACAGAGACGAAAAACGAGAGACCCAGTACTTC. Its protein is CASSYRDEKRETQYF.

The chain links TRBV7-2 to TRBJ2-1; TRBD2 aligns across 13 bases. This CDR3 is 16 amino acids long. V dropped 4 bases and J dropped 3; count of bases not matched to a gene: 3. The germline gives CDR1 SGHTA, CDR2 FQGNSA. Here the CDR3 DNA reads TGTGCCAGCAGCTACCGGACTAGCGGGGGCTACAATGAGCAGTTCTTC. It is translated as CASSYRTSGGYNEQFF.

The chain couples TRBV5-5 to TRBJ1-5, with D perhaps TRBD1 (5 bases). V was cut by 2 bases and J by 4 bases, with 13 bases left in between. Germline CDR1 reads SGHKS; CDR2 reads YYEKEE (reference sequence). The CDR3 is made up of 15 amino acids. This chain's CDR3 is CASSLGGNRNQPQHF. The DNA of the CDR3 is TGTGCCAGCAGCTTAGGAGGGAACAGGAATCAGCCCCAGCATTTT.

The gene calls are TRBV5-6 and TRBJ1-4; D possibly corresponds to TRBD1 (6 bases). Deletions cut 0 bases from V and 0 bases from J, with 6 bases between. The CDR3 has 15 amino acids. From germline, CDR1 is SGHDT and CDR2 YYEEEE. For the CDR3, the DNA is TGTGCCAGCAGCTTGGGGACAGCAACTAATGAAAAACTGTTTTTT. Translating it yields CASSLGTATNEKLFF.

The rearrangement joins TRBV7-2 to TRBJ2-2; unclear D gene. Germline loops: CDR1 SGHTA, CDR2 FQGNSA. This CDR3 comprises 15 residues. Trimming removed 0 bases from V and 1 base from J, with 6 bases in between. The CDR3 sequence is CASSLAFKNTGELFF. Written as DNA, the CDR3 is TGTGCCAGCAGCTTAGCGTTTAAGAACACCGGGGAGCTGTTTTTT.

The genes are TRBV7-2 and TRBJ1-4; 7 bases map to TRBD1. The CDR3 runs 15 residues. Germline assignment: CDR1 SGHTA and CDR2 FQGNSA. J lost 4 bases, V lost 3 bases, and 5 bases had no gene match. CDR3 nucleotides: TGTGCCAGCAGCTTCCAAGGGGGCGGTAATGAAAAACTGTTTTTT. Residues: CASSFQGGGNEKLFF.

The V and J genes are TRBV7-3 and TRBJ1-1; possibly TRBD1 for D (6 bases). This CDR3 has 16 amino acids. CDR1 is SGHTA and CDR2 is FQGTGA in the germline V gene. V lost 7 bases and J lost 7, with 25 bases in between. CDR3 sequence (DNA): TGTGCCAGCACCCTTAACCCCAGGGGCGGGGGGGGTGAAGCTTTCTTT. Residues: CASTLNPRGGGGEAFF.

The chain combines TRBV19 with TRBJ1-3; possible D gene TRBD1, 5 bases. Trimming shortened V by 6 bases and J by 3 bases, and 9 bases separated the two germline ends. There are 13 residues in the CDR3. The germline CDR1 and CDR2 sequences are LNHDA and SQIVND (reference sequence). The CDR3 DNA sequence: TGTGCCAGTAGGCAGGGCTTTGGAAACACCATATATTTT. Its translation is CASRQGFGNTIYF.

The CDR3 reads CASIMLAGSNEQFF. The CDR3 bases are TGTGCCAGCATCATGCTAGCGGGAAGCAATGAGCAGTTCTTC. The V gene is TRBV6-1, the J gene TRBJ2-1; 9 positions agree with TRBD2. CDR1 and CDR2 from the germline V gene are MNHNS and SASEGT. Trimming took 7 bases from V and 6 from J; bases not matched to a gene: 7. The CDR3 sequence is 14 residues long.

The count of this clone is one. This chain connects TRBV11-2 to TRBJ2-2; TRBD2 matches 8 bases. The CDR3 length is 16 residues. Per germline, CDR1 SGHAT and CDR2 FQNNGV. The J segment lost 6 bases and the V segment lost 3 bases, leaving 9 bases of the junction unmatched. In DNA, the CDR3 is TGTGCCAGCAGCTTTCCGGCGGGAGGACATCCCGGGGAGCTGTTTTTT. Amino acid sequence: CASSFPAGGHPGELFF.

The gene calls are TRBV19 and TRBJ2-5, with TRBD2 identical over 15 bases. From germline, CDR1 is LNHDA and CDR2 SQIVND (reference sequence). The CDR3 runs to 17 residues. The V gene end was trimmed by 5 bases and the J gene end by 2 bases; junction bases not matched to a gene: 6. CDR3: CASSPGGLAGGQETQYF. DNA of the CDR3: TGTGCCAGTAGTCCCGGGGGACTAGCGGGGGGTCAAGAGACCCAGTACTTC.